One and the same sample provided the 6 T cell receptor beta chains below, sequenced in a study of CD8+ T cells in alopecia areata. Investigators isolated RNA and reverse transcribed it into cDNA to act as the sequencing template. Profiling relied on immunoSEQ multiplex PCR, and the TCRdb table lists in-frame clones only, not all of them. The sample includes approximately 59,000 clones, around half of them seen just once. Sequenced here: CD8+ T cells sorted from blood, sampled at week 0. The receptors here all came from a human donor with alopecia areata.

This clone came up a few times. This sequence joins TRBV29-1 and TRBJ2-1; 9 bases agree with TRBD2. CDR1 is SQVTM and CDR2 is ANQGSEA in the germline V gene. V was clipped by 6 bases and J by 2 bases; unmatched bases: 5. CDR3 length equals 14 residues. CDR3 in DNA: TGCAGCGTGCTTGGCGGGAGGGCCTACAATGAGCAGTTCTTC. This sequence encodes CSVLGGRAYNEQFF.

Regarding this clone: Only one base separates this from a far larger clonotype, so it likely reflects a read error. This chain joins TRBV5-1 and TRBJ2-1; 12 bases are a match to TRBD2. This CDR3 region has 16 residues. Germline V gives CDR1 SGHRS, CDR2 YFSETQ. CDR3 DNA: TGCGCCAGGAGCTTGGTTCCTAGCGGGAGGGGGAATGAGCAGTTCTTC. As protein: CARSLVPSGRGNEQFF.

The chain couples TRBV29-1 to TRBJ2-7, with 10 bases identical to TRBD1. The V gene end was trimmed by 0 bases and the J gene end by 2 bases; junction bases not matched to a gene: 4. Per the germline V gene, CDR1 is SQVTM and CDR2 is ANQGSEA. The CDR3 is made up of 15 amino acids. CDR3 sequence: CSVEETGTGAYEQYF. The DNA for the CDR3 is TGCAGCGTTGAAGAAACCGGGACAGGGGCCTACGAGCAGTACTTC.

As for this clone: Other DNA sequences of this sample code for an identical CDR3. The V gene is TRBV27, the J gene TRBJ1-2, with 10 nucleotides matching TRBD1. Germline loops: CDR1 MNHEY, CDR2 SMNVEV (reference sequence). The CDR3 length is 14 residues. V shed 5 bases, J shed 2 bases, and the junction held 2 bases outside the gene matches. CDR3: CASSGQGGNYGYTF. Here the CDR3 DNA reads TGTGCCAGCAGTGGACAGGGGGGAAACTATGGCTACACCTTC.

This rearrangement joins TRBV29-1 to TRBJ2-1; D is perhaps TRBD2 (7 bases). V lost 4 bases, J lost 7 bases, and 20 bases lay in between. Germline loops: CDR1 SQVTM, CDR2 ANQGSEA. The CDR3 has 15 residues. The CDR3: CSVVGAGASRNEQFF. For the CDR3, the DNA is TGCAGCGTTGTTGGCGCGGGGGCGTCTCGGAATGAGCAGTTCTTC.

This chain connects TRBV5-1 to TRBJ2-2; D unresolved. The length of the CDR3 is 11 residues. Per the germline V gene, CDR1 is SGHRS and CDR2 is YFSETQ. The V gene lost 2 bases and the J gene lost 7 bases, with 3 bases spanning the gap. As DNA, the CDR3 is TGCGCCAGCAGCTTTAACGGGGAGCTGTTTTTT. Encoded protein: CASSFNGELFF.